This TCR beta chain was found in a study of identical twins. The V gene lost 6 bases and the J gene lost 7 bases, with 25 bases spanning the gap. Germline V CDR1 and CDR2: MNHNS, SASEGT. This CDR3 has 16 residues. TCRdb independently ran MiXCR on the 5' RACE reads; one entry per CDR3 protein. The sample consists of 430,000 or so distinct CDR3 sequences, less than 25% of them appearing once. The data were also submitted as part of a second study, on T cells expressing NK-cell markers. From that study: Also leading the CD3+CD56-NKG2C+ fraction in several donors were these clonotypes.

Sequenced sample: CD4+ T cells sorted from blood. This TCR derives from a woman under 30 in good health. This rearrangement joins TRBV6-1 to TRBJ2-7; D is tentatively TRBD1 or TRBD2 (5 bases each). The CDR3: CASSGAPGTGSREQYF. In DNA, the CDR3 is TGTGCCAGCAGCGGGGCCCCGGGGACCGGATCCCGGGAGCAGTACTTC.